The entry below gives a single T cell receptor (beta chain) sequence along with its context. Its antigen is undetermined. CDR1 is SGHRS, CDR2 YFSETQ, per germline. V shed 3 bases, J shed 3 bases, and the junction held 3 bases outside the gene matches. This CDR3 region has 14 residues. This record comes from a study of cytomegalovirus exposure and HLA in healthy donors. For the study at large: In an earlier analysis, 90 million to 130 million unique TCR beta sequences were found from about 179 million T cells. Study-level results: A link between a missense DCLRE1C variant and TCR beta V- and J-gene trimming emerged from a later analysis. Presence/absence analyses assumed roughly uniform sequencing depth across donors.

It was with 60 Vbeta and 13 Jbeta primers that the PCR ran. Authors' processing steps: A follow-up analysis tallied 60 million to 85 million unique TCR beta chains, some 9.9 million shared. Assay: immunoSEQ multiplex PCR; the TCRdb copy retains only in-frame clones and omits some. V and J calls and clone size are as listed in that table; D and trimming were resolved from the DNA. This specimen shows approximately 45,000 clones; the ten leading clones hold around 16%. The sequence was collected from a male donor in good health and CMV-seronegative. Sample: PBMCs. The V call is TRBV5-1, the J call TRBJ1-3; 7 nucleotides line up with TRBD1. Here the CDR3 reads CASSSTGSGNTIYF. In DNA form, the CDR3 reads TGCGCCAGCAGCTCGACAGGGAGTGGAAACACCATATATTTT.